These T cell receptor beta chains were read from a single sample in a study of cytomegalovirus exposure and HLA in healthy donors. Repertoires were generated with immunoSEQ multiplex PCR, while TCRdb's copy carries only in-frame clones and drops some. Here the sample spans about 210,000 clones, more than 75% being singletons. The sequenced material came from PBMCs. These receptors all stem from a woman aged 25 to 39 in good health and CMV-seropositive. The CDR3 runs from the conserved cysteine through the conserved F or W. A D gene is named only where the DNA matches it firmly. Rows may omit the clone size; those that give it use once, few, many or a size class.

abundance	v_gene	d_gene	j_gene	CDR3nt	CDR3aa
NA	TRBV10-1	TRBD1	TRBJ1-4	TGCGCCAGCAGTGATACCCGAAGGGCAGGGGGATTTGAAAAACTGTTTTTT	CASSDTRRAGGFEKLFF
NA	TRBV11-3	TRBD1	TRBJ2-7	TGTGCCAGCAGCTCTAGAGGGGTTCAGGGGGCTTTGGCTGCCGAGCAGTACTTC	CASSSRGVQGALAAEQYF
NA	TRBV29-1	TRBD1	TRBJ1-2	TGCAGCGTCGGGACAGGGAGTAACTATGGCTACACCTTC	CSVGTGSNYGYTF
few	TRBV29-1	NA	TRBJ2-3	TGCAGCGTTGCGCAGGATAGCACAGATACGCAGTATTTT	CSVAQDSTDTQYF
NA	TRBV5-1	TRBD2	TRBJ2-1	TGCGCCAGCACCCTGACTAGCGCCCGCGCGAATGAGCAGTTCTTC	CASTLTSARANEQFF
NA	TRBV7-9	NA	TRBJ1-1	TGTTCCAGCAGCGCTGACAGTTCTTTCTTT	CSSSADSSFF
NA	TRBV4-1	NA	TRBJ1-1	TGCGCCAGCAGCCAAGACATCAGGGGTGGTACTGAAGCTTTCTTT	CASSQDIRGGTEAFF
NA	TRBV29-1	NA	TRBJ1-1	TGCAGCGTTGGACTCCCCCCCACTGAAGCTTTCTTT	CSVGLPPTEAFF
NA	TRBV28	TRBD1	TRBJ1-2	TGTGCCAGCGGGCGGGACAGGGGGATGGGCGGCTACACCTTC	CASGRDRGMGGYTF
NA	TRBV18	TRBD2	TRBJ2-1	TGTGCCAGCTCACGAACTAGCGGGGGAGGGAATGAGCAGTTCTTC	CASSRTSGGGNEQFF
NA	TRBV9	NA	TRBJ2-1	TGTGCCAGCAGCGTAGTCGGTAGCGGCTACAATGAGCAGTTCTTC	CASSVVGSGYNEQFF
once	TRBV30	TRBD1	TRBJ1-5	TGTGCCTGGAGTGTCGCAGGGGGCAGGCAGCCCCAGCATTTT	CAWSVAGGRQPQHF
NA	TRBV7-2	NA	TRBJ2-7	TGTGCCAGCAGTTCCCTTGGGACAACGGGGCCCTACGAGCAGTACTTC	CASSSLGTTGPYEQYF
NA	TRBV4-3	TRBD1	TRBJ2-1	TGCGCCAGCAGCCAGGGATCCGGGACAGGGGGCTCTGAGCAGTTCTTC	CASSQGSGTGGSEQFF
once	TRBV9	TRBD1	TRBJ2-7	TGTGCCAGCAGCGTAGCGGCAGGGGGCTACGAGCAGTACTTC	CASSVAAGGYEQYF
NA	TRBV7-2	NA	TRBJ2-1	NA	CASSLLRFGEGENEQFF
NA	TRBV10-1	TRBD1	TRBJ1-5	TGCGCCAGCACAATTATAGACAGGGCGAATAGCAATCAGCCCCAGCATTTT	CASTIIDRANSNQPQHF
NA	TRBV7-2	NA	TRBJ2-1	TGTGCCAGCAGCTTCTTTAGTCTCAGCGATGAGCAGTTCTTC	CASSFFSLSDEQFF
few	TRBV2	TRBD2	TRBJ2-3	TGTGCCAGCAGGGGCGGGGGAGCAGATACGCAGTATTTT	CASRGGGADTQYF
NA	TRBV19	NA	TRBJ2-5	TGTGCCAGTAGTCCCGGGAGCCAAGAGACCCAGTACTTC	CASSPGSQETQYF
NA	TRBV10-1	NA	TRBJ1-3	TGCGCCAGCAGTCCGGCCAGGGGAGGAAACACCATATATTTT	CASSPARGGNTIYF
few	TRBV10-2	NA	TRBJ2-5	TGCGCCAGCAGTGAGTCGCACGGTGGCCAGTACTTC	CASSESHGGQYF
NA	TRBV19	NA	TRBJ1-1	TGTGCCAGTAGGAGGGGTCCTGGGGGGGATGACACTGAAGCTTTCTTT	CASRRGPGGDDTEAFF
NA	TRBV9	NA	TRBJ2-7	TGTGCCAGCAGCTTCCGGGACACTTCCTACGAGCAGTACTTC	CASSFRDTSYEQYF
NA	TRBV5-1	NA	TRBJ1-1	TGCGCCAGCAGCGAAACGGACAGCGTAAACACTGAAGCTTTCTTT	CASSETDSVNTEAFF
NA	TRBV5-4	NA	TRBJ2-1	TGTGCCAGCAGCTGGGGCACTAGCATTGAGCAGTTCTTC	CASSWGTSIEQFF
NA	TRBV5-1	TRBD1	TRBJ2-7	TGCGCCAGCAGCCCGAGTACCGGGACAGGGGGCGAGCAGTACTTC	CASSPSTGTGGEQYF
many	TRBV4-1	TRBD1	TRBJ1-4	TGCGCCAGCAGCCAACCTTTCCCGGGACAGATAATGAAAAAACTGTTTTTT	CASSQPFPGQIMKKLFF
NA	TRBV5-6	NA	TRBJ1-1	TGTGCCAGCAGCTTGTATCAGGGGAACACTGAAGCTTTCTTT	CASSLYQGNTEAFF
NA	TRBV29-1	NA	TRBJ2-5	TGCAGCGTTTTTACGGCAGGGCTGGAGACCCAGTACTTC	CSVFTAGLETQYF
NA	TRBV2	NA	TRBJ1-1	TGTGCCAGCGTCGTGGGGGAGGACACTGAAGCTTTCTTT	CASVVGEDTEAFF
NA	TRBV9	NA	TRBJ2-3	TGTGCCAGCAGCGTTGACATTCACACAGATACGCAGTATTTT	CASSVDIHTDTQYF
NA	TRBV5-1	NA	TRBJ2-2	TGCGCCAGCAGTAGGACAGAGATCACCGGGGAGCTGTTTTTT	CASSRTEITGELFF
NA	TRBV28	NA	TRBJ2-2	TGTGCCAGCACCCGAGGGGGGAACACCGGGGAGCTGTTTTTT	CASTRGGNTGELFF
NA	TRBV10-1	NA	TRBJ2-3	TGCGCCAGCAGTTCCGGGAGCAGCAAACACCCAACGGTGACCTACACAGATACGCAGTATTTT	CASSSGSSKHPTVTYTDTQYF
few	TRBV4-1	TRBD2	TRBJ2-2	TGCGCCAGCAGCCATGGTATAGCGGGAGGCACCGGGGAGCTGTTTTTT	CASSHGIAGGTGELFF
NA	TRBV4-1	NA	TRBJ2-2	TGCGCCAGCAGCCAAGAACCCAGGGTAACCGGGGAGCTGTTTTTT	CASSQEPRVTGELFF
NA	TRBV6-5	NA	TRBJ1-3	TGTGCCAGCAGGCAAATAGGAGGGAGTTACACCATATATTTT	CASRQIGGSYTIYF
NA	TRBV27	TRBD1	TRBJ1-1	TGTGCCAGCAGTCCTCAGGGGGTCCGGGAAGCTTTCTTT	CASSPQGVREAFF
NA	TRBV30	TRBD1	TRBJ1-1	TGTGCCTGGGCTGACAGGGCAATTGAAGCTTTCTTT	CAWADRAIEAFF
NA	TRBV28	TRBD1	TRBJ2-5	TGTGCCAGCAGTTCCCCCGGACAGGCCCAAGAGACCCAGTACTTC	CASSSPGQAQETQYF
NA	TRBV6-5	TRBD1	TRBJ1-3	TGTGCCAGCAGCATTACACAGGGGAACACCATATATTTT	CASSITQGNTIYF
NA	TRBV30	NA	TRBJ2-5	TGTGCCTGGAGCCCCGGAGGGACCCAGTACTTC	CAWSPGGTQYF
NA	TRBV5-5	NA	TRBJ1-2	TGTGCCAGCAGCTCCCCGGGACACCCAAAGGGTAACTATGGCTACACCTTC	CASSSPGHPKGNYGYTF
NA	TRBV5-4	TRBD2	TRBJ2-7	TGTGCCAGCAGCCCGGGACTAGCGGGAGGGTACGAGCAGTACTTC	CASSPGLAGGYEQYF
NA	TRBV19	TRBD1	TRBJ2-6	TGTGCCACGGACAGGAACTCTGGGGCCAACGTCCTGACTTTC	CATDRNSGANVLTF